Below are 14 T cell receptor beta chains sequenced from a single sample in a study of T cells in Graves' hyperthyroidism and ophthalmopathy. Amplification targeted TCR beta CDR3 regions from RNA transcripts. The HTBI primer set served for first-round RT-PCR of the TCR CDR3. TCRdb re-analysed the multiplex PCR reads in MiXCR, keeping a single row per CDR3 protein. This table holds around 580,000 distinct CDR3 sequences, around 42% found once. The sample comprised peripheral blood or thyroid tissue (not recorded which). The receptors originated from a woman younger than 35 with Graves' hyperthyroidism.

For this clonotype: Since a much larger clone is just one base distant, this may be a read error. V gene TRBV4-1 combines with J gene TRBJ1-1; tentatively, D is TRBD1 (5 bases). Per the germline V gene, CDR1 is MGHRA and CDR2 is YSYEKL. The CDR3 has 14 residues. V was clipped by 1 base and J by 6 bases, with 12 bases between them. Written as DNA, the CDR3 is TGCGCCAGCAGCCAAGTAGGGACCAGCCCTGAAGCTTTCTTT. This translates into CASSQVGTSPEAFF.

This clonotype occurred many times. This chain joins TRBV5-1 and TRBJ1-3; TRBD1 is a possible D gene (5 bases). Germline CDR1 SGHRS, CDR2 YFSETQ. The CDR3 totals 15 residues. With 5 bases removed from V and 0 bases from J, the gap between germline ends came to 12 bases. The CDR3 region is CASSDGTYSGNTIYF. CDR3 DNA: TGCGCCAGCAGTGACGGGACGTACTCTGGAAACACCATATATTTT.

This clonotype was counted many times. This chain joins TRBV7-9 and TRBJ2-7; maybe TRBD2 (6 bases). The germline V and J ends were trimmed by 5 bases and 7 bases, with 15 bases remaining between them. Germline values: CDR1 SEHNR, CDR2 FQNEAQ (reference sequence). This CDR3 comprises 13 residues. CDR3 coding DNA: TGTGCCAGCAGCCCCCCGGAGGGTCTGGAGCAGTACTTC. Amino acids: CASSPPEGLEQYF.

V is TRBV15 and J is TRBJ2-6; TRBD1 matches at 9 bases. After removal of 2 bases from V and 11 bases from J, the junction contained 10 bases not matched to a gene. Germline values: CDR1 LNHNV, CDR2 YYDKDF (reference sequence). The CDR3 covers 16 residues. The DNA for the CDR3 is TGTGCCACCAGCAGAAACAGGGGGCAGAGGTCCTACGTCCTGACTTTC. Its translation: CATSRNRGQRSYVLTF.

This clonotype was seen only a few times. J is TRBJ1-4 and V is TRBV5-6, with 7 bases matching TRBD1. With the DNA end fitting TRBJ2-3 better, the J assignment may be wrong. Germline assignment: CDR1 SGHDT and CDR2 YYEEEE. The CDR3 has 14 amino acids. The CDR3 is CASSLDRDGDTQYF. DNA of the CDR3: TGTGCCAGCAGCTTAGACAGGGATGGAGATACGCAGTATTTT.

This chain connects TRBV29-1 to TRBJ1-3; D is uncertain. This CDR3 region has 12 residues. Germline V CDR1 and CDR2: SQVTM, ANQGSEA. Trimming removed 6 bases at V and 7 bases at J, with 13 bases between. This CDR3 is CSVALGGNTIYF. The CDR3 DNA follows: TGCAGCGTGGCCCTGGGAGGGAACACCATATATTTT.

The genes are TRBV29-1 and TRBJ2-7; 10 bases are shared with TRBD2. CDR3 length: 14 residues. Germline V CDR1 and CDR2: SQVTM, ANQGSEA. V trimming: 6 bases; J trimming: 3 bases; junction bases outside the gene matches: 8. The CDR3 DNA is TGCAGCGTCTCTTTCGGACTAGCGGTCTACGAGCAGTACTTC. The encoded protein is CSVSFGLAVYEQYF.

A note on this clonotype: No DNA is shown, since the ends of the CDR3 on it are uncertain; the CDR3 is the one TCRdb lists. The rearrangement links TRBV13 to TRBJ2-7; whether TRBD1, the table's D call, matches the DNA was not checked. Per germline, CDR1 PRHDT and CDR2 FYEKMQ (reference sequence). The CDR3 sequence runs 20 residues, both termini included. The CDR3 spells CASSFYICSAWDDQTYEQYF.

This clonotype has a handful of counts. The rearrangement uses TRBV4-1 and TRBJ2-2; 11 bases align to TRBD2. Trimming took 0 bases from V and 0 from J; bases not matched to a gene: 3. The CDR3 has 18 amino acids. Germline CDR1 and CDR2: MGHRA and YSYEKL. CDR3 in DNA: TGCGCCAGCAGCCAAGACTGGACTAGCGGGCCGAACACCGGGGAGCTGTTTTTT. Amino acids: CASSQDWTSGPNTGELFF.

This clonotype has ten or more counts. The chain carries TRBV6-2 or TRBV6-3 and TRBJ1-1; the D is unclear. Germline V lookup: CDR1 MNHEY, CDR2 SVGEGT. The CDR3 spans 14 residues. Between the trimmed V and J ends, which lost 5 bases and 3 bases, there was a span of 13 bases. CDR3 sequence reads: CASSPLRGYTEAFF. The CDR3, as DNA: TGTGCCAGCAGTCCTCTTCGTGGCTACACTGAAGCTTTCTTT.

Ten or more counts support this clonotype. CDR3 nucleotides: TGTGCCAGCAGCGTAGGATGGCGGGAGGGCACCGGGGAGCTGTTTTTT. Translated, it gives CASSVGWREGTGELFF. V is TRBV9 and J is TRBJ2-2; 9 positions match TRBD2. Germline V gene data show CDR1 as SGDLS and CDR2 as YYNGEE. The ends lost 0 bases at V and 4 bases at J; junction bases unmatched: 4. The CDR3 is made up of 16 amino acids.

This clonotype appeared a few times. The CDR3 region has the DNA TGCGCCAGCAGCCATATTAGCGGGAGGGGGGCCAACGTCCTGACTTTC. Amino acid sequence: CASSHISGRGANVLTF. This rearrangement joins TRBV4-1 to TRBJ2-6; 10 bases are a match to TRBD2. This CDR3 spans 16 amino acids. Looked up from germline, CDR1 is MGHRA and CDR2 is YSYEKL. V lost 3 bases, J lost 4 bases, and 3 bases stayed unmatched.

There are many counts of this clonotype. The V gene is TRBV3-1, the J gene TRBJ1-6, with D tentatively TRBD1 (6 bases). V lost 6 bases and J 10 bases, leaving 10 bases between the germline ends. Germline V gene lookup returns CDR1 LGHDT and CDR2 YNNKEL (reference sequence). This CDR3 is 12 amino acids long. The chain's CDR3 is CASRKQGSPLHF. The CDR3 nucleotides are TGTGCCAGCAGAAAACAGGGCTCACCCCTCCACTTT.

The sample holds many counts of this clonotype. The chain is built from TRBV11-2 and TRBJ1-2; TRBD1 is a possible D gene (5 bases). V was shortened by 3 bases and J by 5 bases, with 10 bases between the two germline ends. CDR3 length equals 13 residues. The germline V gene has CDR1 SGHAT and CDR2 FQNNGV. The CDR3 protein is CASSFGGTYGYTF. The CDR3 bases are TGTGCCAGCAGCTTTGGGGGGACTTATGGCTACACCTTC.